Listed below are T cell receptor beta chains from one sample, sequenced in a study of blood T cells in healthy people across ages. TCRdb analysed the 5' RACE reads with MiXCR anew, one entry per CDR3 protein. The repertoire consists of over a million distinct CDR3 sequences, with 42% occurring once and the leading ten covering roughly 3.7%. The sample was blood. Receptors were obtained from a woman aged 18-29 years in good health. The CDR3 runs from the conserved cysteine through the conserved F or W. Rows give clone size only sometimes, using once, few, many, or a class for an expanded clone.

size,length,J,V,CDR3
NA,18,TRBJ1-6,TRBV4-3,CASSQDPPPGGNNSPLHF
once,16,TRBJ1-6,TRBV3-1,CASSQRQGIYNSPPHF
NA,14,NA,TRBV2,CASSEISQAYEQYF
NA,15,TRBJ1-2,TRBV10-3,CAISSMTGTSSGYTF
NA,15,TRBJ2-1,TRBV13,CASSTNSGGYNEQFF
NA,13,TRBJ2-5,TRBV7-9,CASSLTRANEQYF
few,14,TRBJ2-1,TRBV20-1,CSANKQGGANEQFF
NA,16,NA,TRBV4-3,CASSQELARSYNEQYF
few,16,TRBJ1-5,TRBV6-2/TRBV6-3,CASSYSRGVGNQPQHF
NA,16,TRBJ2-1,TRBV14,CASSPYPGLAMIEQFF
NA,17,TRBJ1-5,TRBV9,CASSVGMGAWSNQPQHF
NA,15,TRBJ1-2,TRBV6-5,CASSYRTRLRDGYTF
NA,11,TRBJ2-7,TRBV6-6,CASMGTYEQYF
NA,16,TRBJ2-5,TRBV16,CASSQSPGPTTETQYF
NA,15,TRBJ1-1,TRBV10-3,CAISTRDRGGTEAFF
NA,15,TRBJ2-3,TRBV9,CASSVPDGGTDTQYF
NA,16,TRBJ2-5,TRBV27,CASWRTSGGIQETQYF
many,13,TRBJ2-7,TRBV12-3/TRBV12-4,CASSLRTAYEQYF
NA,14,TRBJ2-3,TRBV7-6,CASSLVPETDTQYF
few,11,TRBJ1-6,TRBV20-1,CSATDPIPLHF
once,15,TRBJ2-1,TRBV20-1,CSARAAHSSYNEQFF
few,17,TRBJ2-4,TRBV4-3,CASSQEVGLETKNIQYF
NA,16,TRBJ2-3,TRBV7-9,CASPPTQGASTDTQYF
NA,13,TRBJ2-1,TRBV7-3,CASSLVGFNEQFF
few,14,TRBJ2-3,TRBV6-5,CASTLSGSSDTQYF
NA,14,NA,TRBV12-5,CASGLVGLEETQYF
NA,15,TRBJ2-2,TRBV6-2/TRBV6-3,CASRPGTKNTGELFF
NA,15,TRBJ1-1,TRBV12-5,CASGTRTGGNTEAFF
few,13,TRBJ2-1,TRBV27,CASRTSLYNEQFF
NA,14,TRBJ1-1,TRBV7-9,CASTRTGSGTEAFF
NA,14,TRBJ1-3,TRBV6-5,CASSFQRTGDTIYF
NA,15,TRBJ1-2,TRBV28,CASGETGAQPGSYTF
many,14,TRBJ2-5,TRBV11-2,CASSMYVREETQYF
few,12,TRBJ2-1,TRBV12-5,CASGSGWASQFF
NA,15,TRBJ1-1,TRBV20-1,CSAGDRGGPKAEAFF
few,14,TRBJ2-1,TRBV20-1,CSAKKGSSYNEQFF
few,15,TRBJ1-4,TRBV9,CASSVVGTIGEKLFF
many,15,TRBJ2-1,TRBV9,CASSVTSGKLNEQFF
NA,13,TRBJ1-2,TRBV12-3/TRBV12-4,CASSNRDNYGYTF
NA,15,TRBJ2-7,TRBV18,CASSLTTGQLYEQYF
NA,16,TRBJ1-2,TRBV20-1,CSASPPGVYSNYGYTF
NA,13,TRBJ2-3,TRBV25-1,CASSEWGTGTQYF
NA,12,TRBJ1-4,TRBV7-2,CASSGDVEKLFF
NA,14,TRBJ2-4,TRBV6-2/TRBV6-3,CASSDWQGLDIQYF
many,16,TRBJ2-3,TRBV4-3,CASSPTGTGGLDTQYF
NA,13,TRBJ2-1,TRBV13,CVSSTGTYNEQFF
few,13,TRBJ1-6,TRBV6-1,CASRTVNNSPLHF
NA,15,TRBJ1-2,TRBV4-2,CASSQGATGAGGYTF
NA,14,TRBJ2-7,TRBV6-6,CASSHRDRGYEQYF
NA,16,TRBJ1-5,TRBV20-1,CSASVGTGASNQPQHF
few,13,TRBJ2-1,TRBV29-1,CSVVGRYYNEQFF
few,15,TRBJ2-2,TRBV25-1,CASSEESRDTGELFF
NA,15,NA,TRBV20-1,CSARVGRGPGSEQYF
few,14,TRBJ1-2,TRBV12-3/TRBV12-4,CASSFVAGDYGYTF
few,15,TRBJ1-6,TRBV25-1,CASSPPGGQGSPLHF